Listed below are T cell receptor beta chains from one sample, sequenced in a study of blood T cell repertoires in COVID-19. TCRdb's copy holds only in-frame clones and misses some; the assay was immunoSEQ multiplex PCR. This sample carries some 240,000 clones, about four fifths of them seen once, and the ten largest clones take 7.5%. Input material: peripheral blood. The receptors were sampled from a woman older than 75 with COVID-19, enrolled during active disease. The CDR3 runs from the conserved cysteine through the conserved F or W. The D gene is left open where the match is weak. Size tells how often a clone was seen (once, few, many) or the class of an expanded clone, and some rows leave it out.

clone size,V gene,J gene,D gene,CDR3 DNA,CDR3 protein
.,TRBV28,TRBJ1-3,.,TGTGCCAGCAGTGCGAAACAGGGCTCTGGAAACACCATATATTTT,CASSAKQGSGNTIYF
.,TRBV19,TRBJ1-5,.,TGTGCCAGTAGTCCGCCGACAGCCAGCAATCAGCCCCAGCATTTT,CASSPPTASNQPQHF
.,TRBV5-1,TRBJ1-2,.,TGCGCCAGCAGCTTAGGGGGTAACTATGGCTACACCTTC,CASSLGGNYGYTF
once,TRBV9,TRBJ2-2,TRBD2,TGTGCCAGCAGCGTGACTAGCGGGAACACCGGGGAGCTGTTTTTT,CASSVTSGNTGELFF
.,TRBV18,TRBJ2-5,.,TGTGCCAGCTCTCACACAAGTCAAGAGACCCAGTACTTC,CASSHTSQETQYF
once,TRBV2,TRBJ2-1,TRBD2,TGTGCCAGCAGTGAAGAAGCACTAGCGGGAAACGAGCAGTTCTTC,CASSEEALAGNEQFF
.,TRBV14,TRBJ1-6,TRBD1,TGTGCCAGCAGCCAGATGGACAGGGGCTCGTATAATTCACCCCTCCACTTT,CASSQMDRGSYNSPLHF
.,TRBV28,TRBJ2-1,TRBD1,TGTGCCAGCAGTTTATTCGACAGGGGCGAGCAGTTCTTC,CASSLFDRGEQFF
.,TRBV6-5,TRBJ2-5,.,TGTGCCAGTCAAAAAGAGCCGGGGCAAGAGACCCAGTACTTC,CASQKEPGQETQYF
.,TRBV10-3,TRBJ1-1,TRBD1,TGTGCCATCAGTGAACCGACAGGGAGCTCAAACACTGAAGCTTTCTTT,CAISEPTGSSNTEAFF
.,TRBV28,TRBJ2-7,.,TGTGCCAGCAGTTTACCCAAAACCTACGAGCAGTACTTC,CASSLPKTYEQYF
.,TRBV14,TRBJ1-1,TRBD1,TGTGCCAGCAGCCACTCTGGGGGACAGGGTCGGCAGACTGAAGCTTTCTTT,CASSHSGGQGRQTEAFF
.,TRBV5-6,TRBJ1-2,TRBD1,TGTGCCAGCAGCTTTCCGGGACAGGGGGCCTATGGCTACACCTTC,CASSFPGQGAYGYTF
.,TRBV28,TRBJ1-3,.,TGTGCCAGCAGTTTGGGCTCTAAGGGAAACACCATATATTTT,CASSLGSKGNTIYF
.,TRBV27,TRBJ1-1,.,TGTGCCAGCAGTTTTTCGGGGGTCACTGAAGCTTTCTTT,CASSFSGVTEAFF
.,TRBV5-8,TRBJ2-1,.,TGTGCCAGCACCCAACCCTGGCACTACAATGAGCAGTTCTTC,CASTQPWHYNEQFF
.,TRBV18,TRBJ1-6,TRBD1,TGTGCCAGCTCACCCGGGACAGGGGATTCACCCCTCCACTTT,CASSPGTGDSPLHF
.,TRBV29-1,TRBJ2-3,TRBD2,TGCAGCGTTGAAAGGTTAGCGGGTGGCACAGATACGCAGTATTTT,CSVERLAGGTDTQYF
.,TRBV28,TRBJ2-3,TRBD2,TGTGCCAGCAGGACGTCGGGAGCCGGGAGGAGCGCAGATACGCAGTATTTT,CASRTSGAGRSADTQYF
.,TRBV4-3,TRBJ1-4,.,TGCGCCAGCAGCCAAGATGGCAAACCCAGCCTAGGTGAAAAACTGTTTTTT,CASSQDGKPSLGEKLFF
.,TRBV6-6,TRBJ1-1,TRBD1,TGTGCCAGCAGAGACAGGGCAAAGAGGATTGAAGCTTTCTTT,CASRDRAKRIEAFF
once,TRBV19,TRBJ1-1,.,TGTGCCAGTAGTATAGATCGGGCCCAGGGATCGGCTTTCTTT,CASSIDRAQGSAFF
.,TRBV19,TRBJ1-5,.,TGTGCCAGTAGTACAAGACACGACAGGTTAAATCAGCCCCAGCATTTT,CASSTRHDRLNQPQHF
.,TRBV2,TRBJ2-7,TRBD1,TGTGCCAGCAGCCTACAGGGGGCGACCTACGAGCAGTACTTC,CASSLQGATYEQYF
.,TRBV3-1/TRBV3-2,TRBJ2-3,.,TGTGCCAGCAGCCTCCGGGACTCCACAGATACGCAGTATTTT,CASSLRDSTDTQYF
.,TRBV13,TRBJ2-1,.,TGTGCCAGCAGCTTAAGTCCCGGGAGAGAGCAGTTCTTC,CASSLSPGREQFF
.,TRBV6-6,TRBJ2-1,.,TGTGCCAGCAGACGCGACCAGACCTCGACAAATGAGCAGTTCTTC,CASRRDQTSTNEQFF
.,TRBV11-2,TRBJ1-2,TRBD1,TGTGCCAGCACCTTTAGGGGACAGGGGGACTATGGCTACACCTTC,CASTFRGQGDYGYTF
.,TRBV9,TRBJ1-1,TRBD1,TGTGCCAGCAGCACCAGCCCGGGACAGGGAAAGAACACTGAAGCTTTCTTT,CASSTSPGQGKNTEAFF
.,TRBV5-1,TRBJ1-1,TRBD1,TGCGCCAGCAGCTTGGGGACAGGGAGTCTTGGCACTGAAGCTTTCTTT,CASSLGTGSLGTEAFF
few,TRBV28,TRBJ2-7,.,TGTGCCAGCAGCGCCAGCGCGCTCTACGAGCAGTACTTC,CASSASALYEQYF
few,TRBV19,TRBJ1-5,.,TGTGCCAGTAGTATGGGTGGCAGGGGAAGCAATCAGCCCCAGCATTTT,CASSMGGRGSNQPQHF
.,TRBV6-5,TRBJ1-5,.,TGTGCCAGCAGGAGAGGACAGAGTGGTCAGCCCCAGCATTTT,CASRRGQSGQPQHF
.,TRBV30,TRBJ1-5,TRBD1,TGTGCCTGGAGTAAGACAGGGGTTCAGCCCCAGCATTTT,CAWSKTGVQPQHF
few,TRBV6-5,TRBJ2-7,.,TGTGCCAGCAGTTACGATGGACACTCCTACGAGCAGTACTTC,CASSYDGHSYEQYF
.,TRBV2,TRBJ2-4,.,TGTGCCAGCAGTGAGGCGGCAACCAAAAACATTCAGTACTTC,CASSEAATKNIQYF
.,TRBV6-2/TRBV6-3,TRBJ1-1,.,TGTGCCAGCAGTTACCCCGGGGGGACGTCGAACACTGAAGCTTTCTTT,CASSYPGGTSNTEAFF
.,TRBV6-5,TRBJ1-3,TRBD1,TGTGCCAGCAAGGGGGCCCTCGCTGGAAACACCATATATTTT,CASKGALAGNTIYF
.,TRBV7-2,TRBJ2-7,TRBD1,TGTGCCAGCAGCTTTTCAGGGGGTACAGAGCAGTACTTC,CASSFSGGTEQYF
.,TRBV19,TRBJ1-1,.,TGTGCCAGTAGTCCACGTGGACCAGGGATGGGAAACACTGAAGCTTTCTTT,CASSPRGPGMGNTEAFF
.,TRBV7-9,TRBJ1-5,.,TGTGCCAGCAGCTTAGACAGTTCGGTCGGGCCCCAGCATTTT,CASSLDSSVGPQHF
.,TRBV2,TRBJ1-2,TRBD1,TGTGCCAGCAGCCGGGACAGTAACTATGGCTACACCTTC,CASSRDSNYGYTF
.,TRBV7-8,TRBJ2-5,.,TGTGCCAGCAGCGCTCCGTGGGGCCTATCGGAGACCCAGTACTTC,CASSAPWGLSETQYF
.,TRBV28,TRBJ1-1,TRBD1,TGTGCCAGCACTGAAGGGGGCCACACTGAAGCTTTCTTT,CASTEGGHTEAFF
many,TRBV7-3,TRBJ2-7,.,TGTGCCAGCAGCTTACTTCCGGGGATAGGCGAGCAGTACTTC,CASSLLPGIGEQYF
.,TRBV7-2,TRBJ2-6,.,TGTGCCAGCAGCTTCCCTAGAGGGATCGGGGCCAACGTCCTGACTTTC,CASSFPRGIGANVLTF
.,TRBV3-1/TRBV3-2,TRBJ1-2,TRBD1,TGTGCCAGCAGCCAAGAAGGGGGCCTGGTCGCCCGGGGCTATGGCTACACCTTC,CASSQEGGLVARGYGYTF
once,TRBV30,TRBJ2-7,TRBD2,TGTGCCTGGGGGGCTTGGACTAGCGGAACCAGGGTGCAGTACTTC,CAWGAWTSGTRVQYF
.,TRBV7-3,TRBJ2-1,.,TGTGCCAGCAGCTTAGCTAGCCGGGGCAATGAGCAGTTCTTC,CASSLASRGNEQFF
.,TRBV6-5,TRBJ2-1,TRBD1,TGTGCCGGGGAGAGACAGGGGGCCTACAATGAGCAGTTCTTC,CAGERQGAYNEQFF
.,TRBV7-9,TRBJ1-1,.,TGTGCCAGCAGCCTTTCGGGGGGGACTGAAGCTTTCTTT,CASSLSGGTEAFF
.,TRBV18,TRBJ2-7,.,TGTGCCAGCTCACCTACGGGGAAAAGCTCCTACGAGCAGTACTTC,CASSPTGKSSYEQYF
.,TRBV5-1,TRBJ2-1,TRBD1,TGCGCCAGCACCCCAATGACAGGGGCGGGCAATGAGCAGTTCTTC,CASTPMTGAGNEQFF
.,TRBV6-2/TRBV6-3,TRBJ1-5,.,TGTGCCAGCACCCCGGGGGGGAAGGGAGTCGGTCAGCCCCAGCATTTT,CASTPGGKGVGQPQHF
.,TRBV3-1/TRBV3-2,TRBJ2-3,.,TGTGCCAGCAGCCAACAAGCAGGGTCGGGCACAGATACGCAGTATTTT,CASSQQAGSGTDTQYF
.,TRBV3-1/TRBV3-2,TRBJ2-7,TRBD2,TGTGCCAGCAGCCACGCGGGACTAGACCCCTACGAGCAGTACTTC,CASSHAGLDPYEQYF
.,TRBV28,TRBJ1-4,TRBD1,TGTGCCAGCAGTTTAAGAGGGACAGGGAGTGAAAAACTGTTTTTT,CASSLRGTGSEKLFF
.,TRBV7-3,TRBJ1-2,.,TGTGCCAGCAGCCTCGGGGACATCCGGAGTGGCTACACCTTC,CASSLGDIRSGYTF
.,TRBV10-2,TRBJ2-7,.,TGCGCCAGTACAAACCCCGCCCGCGGGGGCCACGAGCAGTACTTC,CASTNPARGGHEQYF
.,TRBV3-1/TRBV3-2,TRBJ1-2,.,TGTGCCAGCAGCCAATCATCCACGGGAGAAGATGGCTACACCTTC,CASSQSSTGEDGYTF